What follows is one T cell receptor (beta chain) and its context. What it binds is unknown. V was trimmed by 7 bases and J by 5 bases, leaving 9 bases between them. Germline values: CDR1 DFQATT, CDR2 SNEGSKA (reference sequence). This CDR3 spans 11 amino acids. The data stem from a study of cytomegalovirus exposure and HLA in healthy donors. Study-wide results and caveats: A list of about 180 TCR beta chains associated with cytomegalovirus was given.

Clones were sequenced by immunoSEQ multiplex PCR, and TCRdb holds only the in-frame ones, with some missing. The table has 150,000 to 200,000 clones, 86% seen once; the top ten hold roughly 1.5%. The donors were in the roughly 110-subject validation cohort, distinct from the approximately 670-subject first cohort. The specimen sequenced was PBMCs. The gene calls are TRBV20-1 and TRBJ2-1, with a tentative D call TRBD2 (5 bases). The clonotype comes from a woman in her late teens or twenties in good health and CMV-seronegative. For the CDR3, the DNA is TGCAGTGGAGGGATCCACAATGAGCAGTTCTTC. This gives the protein CSGGIHNEQFF.